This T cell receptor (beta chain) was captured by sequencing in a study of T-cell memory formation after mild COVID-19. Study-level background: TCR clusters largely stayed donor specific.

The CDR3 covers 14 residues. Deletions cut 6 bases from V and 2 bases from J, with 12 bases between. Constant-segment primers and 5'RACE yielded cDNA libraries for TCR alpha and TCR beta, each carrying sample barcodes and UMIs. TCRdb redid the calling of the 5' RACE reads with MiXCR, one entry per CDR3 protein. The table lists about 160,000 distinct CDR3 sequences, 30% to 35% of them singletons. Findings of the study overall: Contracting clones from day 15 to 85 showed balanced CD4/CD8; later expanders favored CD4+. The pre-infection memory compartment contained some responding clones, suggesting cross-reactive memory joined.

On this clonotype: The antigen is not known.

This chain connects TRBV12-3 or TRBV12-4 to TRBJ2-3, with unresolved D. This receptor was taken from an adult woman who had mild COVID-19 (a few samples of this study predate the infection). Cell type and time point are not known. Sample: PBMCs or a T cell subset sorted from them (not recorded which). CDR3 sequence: CASRGVRSTDTQYF. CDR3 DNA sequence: TGTGCCAGCAGGGGTGTCAGGTCCACAGATACGCAGTATTTT.